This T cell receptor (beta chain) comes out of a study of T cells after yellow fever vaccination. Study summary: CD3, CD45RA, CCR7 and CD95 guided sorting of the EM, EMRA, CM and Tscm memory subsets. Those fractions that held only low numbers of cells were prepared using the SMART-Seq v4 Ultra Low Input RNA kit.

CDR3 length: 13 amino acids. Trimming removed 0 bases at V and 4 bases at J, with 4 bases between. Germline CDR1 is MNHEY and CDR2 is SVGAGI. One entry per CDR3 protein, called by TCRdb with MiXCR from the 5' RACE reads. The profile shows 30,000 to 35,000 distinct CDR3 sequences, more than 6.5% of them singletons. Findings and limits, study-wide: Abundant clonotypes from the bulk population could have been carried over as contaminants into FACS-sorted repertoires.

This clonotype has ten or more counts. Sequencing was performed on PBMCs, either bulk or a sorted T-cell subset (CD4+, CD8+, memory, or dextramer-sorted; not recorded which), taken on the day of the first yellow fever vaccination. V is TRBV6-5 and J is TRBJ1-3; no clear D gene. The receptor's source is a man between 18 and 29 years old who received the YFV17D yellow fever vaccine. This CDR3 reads CASSYSRGNTIYF. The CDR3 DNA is TGTGCCAGCAGTTACTCCAGGGGAAACACCATATATTTT.